The source of this T cell receptor (beta chain) is a study of blood T cell repertoires in COVID-19. Study summary: PBMCs, B-cell-depleted T cells, or T cells were the source of the cDNA or gDNA that made up the material.

Cohort placement rested on clinical history that participants reported themselves. Participants classified as exposed had met a COVID-19 case within 2 weeks before study entry. Produced via immunoSEQ multiplex PCR; TCRdb's table is partial and in-frame only. Here the sample spans about 320,000 clones, about 85% being singletons. The specimen was PBMCs or T cells enriched from blood (not recorded which). The sequence came from a woman between 25 and 40 years old who had been exposed to COVID-19.

The chain's CDR3 is CASSSDRGQADTQYF. CDR3 sequence (DNA): TGTGCCAGCAGTTCTGACAGGGGGCAGGCAGATACGCAGTATTTT. This chain connects TRBV27 to TRBJ2-3; 10 nucleotides line up with TRBD1. CDR1 and CDR2 from the germline V gene are MNHEY and SMNVEV (reference sequence). V was clipped by 4 bases and J by 4 bases; unmatched bases: 5. The CDR3 has 15 amino acids.